The 20 T cell receptor beta chains given below trace back to one sample, sequenced in a study of post-analysis software for immune sequencing data. The antigens these receptors bind are not known. Findings of the study overall: Elevated frequency relative to controls characterized roughly five TRBV segments in patients, TRBV5-6, TRBV5-1 and TRBV20-1 among them.

Researchers reported that TCR beta cDNA libraries carried unique molecular identifiers. TCRdb processed the PCR reads anew with MiXCR; each CDR3 protein has one entry. Among 600,000 to 700,000 distinct CDR3 sequences listed, approximately 59% were seen once. Sequencing was carried out using blood. These receptors originate from a girl aged 2-10 years with multiple sclerosis.

The chain joins TRBV13 to TRBJ2-6, with D possibly TRBD2 on 5 matching bases. CDR1 and CDR2 from the germline V gene are PRHDT and FYEKMQ (reference sequence). Trimming stripped 0 bases from V and 0 bases from J, with 12 bases between. This CDR3 is 18 amino acids long. DNA of the CDR3: TGTGCCAGCAGCTTAGGTTGGCAGAGCGGCTCTGGGGCCAACGTCCTGACTTTC. Translating gives CASSLGWQSGSGANVLTF.

The J gene is TRBJ2-1, the V gene TRBV7-2, with D unclear. The CDR3 consists of 15 residues. V lost 4 bases and J lost 3, with 13 bases in between. In germline, CDR1 is SGHTA, CDR2 FQGNSA. The CDR3 nucleotides are TGTGCCAGCAGCTCGCGACGGGCCTACTACAATGAGCAGTTCTTC. Amino acids: CASSSRRAYYNEQFF. The full variable domain, its missing parts supplied by reference TRBV7-2 and TRBJ2-1, is GAGVSQSPSNKVTEKGKDVELRCDPISGHTALYWYRQSLGQGLEFLIYFQGNSAPDKSGLPSDRFSAERTGGSVSTLTIQRTQQEDSAVYLCASSSRRAYYNEQFFGPGTRLTVL.

The chain links TRBV10-3 to TRBJ2-2; the D is unclear. The V gene's germline CDR1 is ENHRY and CDR2 SYGVKD. Deletions cut 5 bases from V and 4 bases from J, with 8 bases between. The CDR3 is made up of 13 amino acids. CDR3 loop: CAISNSFTGELFF. The CDR3, as DNA: TGTGCCATCAGTAACAGCTTCACCGGGGAGCTGTTTTTT.

V and J are TRBV7-2 and TRBJ1-2, with D hard to call. This CDR3 comprises 14 residues. Trimming cost V 6 bases and J 1 base, with 12 bases left between them. Germline values: CDR1 SGHTA, CDR2 FQGNSA. The CDR3 bases are TGTGCCAGCAGTCCGACTACAAGTAACTATGGCTACACCTTC. Translating it yields CASSPTTSNYGYTF. The variable domain in full, with the rest retrieved from reference TRBV7-2 and TRBJ1-2, is GAGVSQSPSNKVTEKGKDVELRCDPISGHTALYWYRQSLGQGLEFLIYFQGNSAPDKSGLPSDRFSAERTGGSVSTLTIQRTQQEDSAVYLCASSPTTSNYGYTFGSGTRLTVV.

The CDR3: CASSYKGFGQPQHF. CDR3 coding DNA: TGTGCCAGCAGTTACAAGGGGTTCGGTCAGCCCCAGCATTTT. J is TRBJ1-5 and V is TRBV6-6; possible D gene TRBD1, 5 bases. The V and J ends lost 2 bases and 6 bases respectively, with 11 bases between them. Germline V lookup: CDR1 MNHNY, CDR2 SVGAGI (reference sequence). The CDR3 length is 14 residues.

This clonotype has just a few counts. This chain connects TRBV5-1 to TRBJ2-1, with TRBD2 identical over 12 bases. Losses at the gene ends were 3 bases for V and 9 bases for J; bases not matched to a gene: 7. This CDR3 comprises 15 residues. CDR1 SGHRS and CDR2 YFSETQ come from the germline V gene. CDR3 sequence reads: CASSSSGRAASEQFF. CDR3 sequence (DNA): TGCGCCAGCAGCTCTAGCGGGAGGGCCGCGAGTGAGCAGTTCTTC.

This chain joins TRBV12-3 or TRBV12-4 and TRBJ2-7; 14 positions match TRBD2. The end of the DNA fits TRBJ2-5 better, so the J call may be wrong. The CDR3 length is 15 residues. The CDR3: CASSRLAGGTGTQYF. CDR3 DNA: TGTGCCAGCAGTAGACTAGCGGGGGGGACAGGGACCCAGTACTTC.

The chain joins TRBV25-1 to TRBJ2-3; no reliable D call. The CDR3 is made up of 13 amino acids. V dropped 5 bases and J dropped 4 bases, with 10 bases sitting between them. Germline CDR1 MGHDK, CDR2 SYGVNS. This CDR3 reads CASSNDEADTQYF. Here the CDR3 DNA reads TGTGCCAGCAGTAATGATGAGGCAGATACGCAGTATTTT.

The chain combines TRBV29-1 with TRBJ2-2; no clear D. Trimming left V 7 bases short and J 6 bases short, with 9 bases between. Per the germline V gene, CDR1 is SQVTM and CDR2 is ANQGSEA. This CDR3 spans 11 amino acids. The DNA for the CDR3 is TGCAGCGCGACTTACGCCGGGGAGCTGTTTTTT. Protein: CSATYAGELFF.

The chain is built from TRBV6-5 and TRBJ2-1; 9 bases match TRBD2. Germline assignment: CDR1 MNHEY and CDR2 SVGAGI. V shed 2 bases and J 0 bases; nucleotides not matched to a gene: 2. This CDR3 has 16 amino acids. The CDR3 reads CASSYSGGFSYNEQFF. The CDR3 nucleotides are TGTGCCAGCAGTTACAGCGGGGGGTTCTCCTACAATGAGCAGTTCTTC.

Only a few counts were recorded for this clonotype. The genes are TRBV20-1 and TRBJ2-1, with 9 bases lining up with TRBD2. Germline V gives CDR1 DFQATT, CDR2 SNEGSKA (reference sequence). The CDR3 consists of 16 residues. After removal of 2 bases from V and 7 bases from J, the junction contained 12 bases not matched to a gene. CDR3 residues: CSARTASGAPSNEQFF. For the CDR3, the DNA is TGCAGTGCTAGAACGGCTAGCGGGGCTCCGAGTAATGAGCAGTTCTTC.

This clonotype was counted between two and nine times. The chain combines TRBV7-8 with TRBJ2-4; D is unclear. The ends were cut back, 0 bases at V and 1 base at J, with 10 bases in the middle. Germline-derived CDR1 and CDR2 are SGHVS and FQNEAQ. The length of the CDR3 is 16 residues. CDR3 in amino acids: CASSLAPSWAKNIQYF. CDR3 in DNA: TGTGCCAGCAGCTTAGCGCCCAGCTGGGCCAAAAACATTCAGTACTTC. Complete variable domain (other parts from reference TRBV7-8 and TRBJ2-4): GAGVSQSPRYKVAKRGQDVALRCDPISGHVSLFWYQQALGQGPEFLTYFQNEAQLDKSGLPSDRFFAERPEGSVSTLKIQRTQQEDSAVYLCASSLAPSWAKNIQYFGAGTRLSVL.

This clonotype was seen a handful of times. V and J are TRBV20-1 and TRBJ2-6; D uncertain. The length of the CDR3 is 16 residues. CDR1 is DFQATT, CDR2 SNEGSKA, per germline (reference sequence). Trimming pared 6 bases from V and 1 base from J, leaving 16 bases between. CDR3 nucleotides: TGCAGTGCCCGACCCCTGGGCTTATCTGGGGCCAACGTCCTGACTTTC. Protein product: CSARPLGLSGANVLTF.

The CDR3 is CAWGLASRTDTQYF. For the CDR3, the DNA is TGTGCCTGGGGACTAGCCTCTCGCACAGATACGCAGTATTTT. The gene calls are TRBV30 and TRBJ2-3; TRBD2 agrees at 8 bases. This CDR3 region has 14 residues. CDR1 is GTSNPN and CDR2 is SVGIG in the germline V gene (reference sequence). V was pared by 5 bases and J by 1 base, with 5 bases of the junction left unmatched.

This clonotype appeared a few times. The V call is TRBV29-1, the J call TRBJ2-2; 7 positions match TRBD1. V lost 2 bases to trimming and J lost 1 base; unmatched junction nucleotides: 4. CDR1 is SQVTM and CDR2 is ANQGSEA in the germline V gene. The CDR3 is made up of 15 amino acids. For the CDR3, the DNA is TGCAGCGTTGAACTCCGGACAGGGAACACCGGGGAGCTGTTTTTT. It specifies CSVELRTGNTGELFF.

This clonotype was counted between two and nine times. The J gene is TRBJ2-3, the V gene TRBV29-1; D remains unclear. Germline CDR1 SQVTM, CDR2 ANQGSEA. Trimming took off 6 bases at V and 0 bases at J, with 13 bases between the two ends. This CDR3 spans 14 amino acids. CDR3 sequence (DNA): TGCAGCGTCGAGGCGCGATTAAGCACAGATACGCAGTATTTT. Protein product: CSVEARLSTDTQYF.

The chain recombines TRBV13 with TRBJ2-5, with TRBD1 matching over 7 bases. V dropped 8 bases and J dropped 5; count of bases not matched to a gene: 14. The CDR3 runs 15 residues. The germline gives CDR1 PRHDT, CDR2 FYEKMQ (reference sequence). The CDR3 reads CASGPKNRGLETQYF. The CDR3 DNA sequence: TGTGCCAGCGGCCCCAAAAACAGGGGTTTGGAGACCCAGTACTTC.

This clonotype was observed a handful of times. J is TRBJ2-3 and V is TRBV5-1; 7 bases map to TRBD2. Germline V gene sequence: CDR1 SGHRS, CDR2 YFSETQ. The CDR3 is 15 residues long. Unmatched junction bases numbered 4, after V lost 0 bases and J lost 3 bases. The CDR3, as DNA: TGCGCCAGCAGCTTGGAACCTAGCGGTACAGATACGCAGTATTTT. It translates to CASSLEPSGTDTQYF.

The rearrangement links TRBV6-5 to TRBJ1-2; D not certain. The V gene's germline CDR1 is MNHEY and CDR2 SVGAGI. The CDR3 loop spans 18 amino acids. V shed 2 bases and J shed 1 base, with 20 bases lying between them. The CDR3 coding sequence is TGTGCCAGCAGTTACAGTTTCCGTGCCTCGCTTAATAACTATGGCTACACCTTC. This sequence encodes CASSYSFRASLNNYGYTF.

The rearrangement joins TRBV2 to TRBJ1-1; D perhaps matches TRBD1 (5 bases). Between the trimmed V and J ends, which lost 4 bases and 7 bases, there was a span of 10 bases. This CDR3 is built from 12 residues. Germline loops: CDR1 SNHLY, CDR2 FYNNEI. The CDR3 region has the DNA TGTGCCAGCAGTGGGGAGAGGGGTGAAGCTTTCTTT. Its protein product is CASSGERGEAFF.